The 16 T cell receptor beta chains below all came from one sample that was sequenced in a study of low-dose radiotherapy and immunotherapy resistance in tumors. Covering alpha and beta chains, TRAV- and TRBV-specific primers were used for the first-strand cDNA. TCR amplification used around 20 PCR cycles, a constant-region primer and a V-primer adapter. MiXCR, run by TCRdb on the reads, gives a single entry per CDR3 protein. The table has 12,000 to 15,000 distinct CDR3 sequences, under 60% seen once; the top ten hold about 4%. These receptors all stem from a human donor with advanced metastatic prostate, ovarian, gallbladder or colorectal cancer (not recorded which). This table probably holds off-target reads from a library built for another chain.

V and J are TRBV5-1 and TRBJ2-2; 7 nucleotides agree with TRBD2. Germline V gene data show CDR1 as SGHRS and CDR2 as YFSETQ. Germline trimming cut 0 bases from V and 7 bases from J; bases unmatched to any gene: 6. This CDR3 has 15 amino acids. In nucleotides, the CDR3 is TGCGCCAGCAGCTTGGGGCCTAGCGGAGACGGGGAGCTGTTTTTT. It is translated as CASSLGPSGDGELFF.

The CDR3: CASSIHRGPGYGYTF. The CDR3 DNA sequence: TGTGCCAGTAGTATCCACAGGGGACCAGGCTATGGCTACACCTTC. The genes are TRBV19 and TRBJ1-2; the match to TRBD1 covers 7 bases. Germline V gene sequence: CDR1 LNHDA, CDR2 SQIVND (reference sequence). The junction had 8 bases not matched to a gene; V was cut back by 3 bases and J by 4 bases. This CDR3 is 15 amino acids long.

In DNA form, the CDR3 reads TGTGCCAGCAGTGGCCGGGACAGGGTGGCCAAAAACATTCAGTACTTC. It is translated as CASSGRDRVAKNIQYF. The rearrangement uses TRBV6-2 or TRBV6-3 and TRBJ2-4, with 9 bases fitting TRBD1. Losses at the gene ends were 5 bases for V and 1 base for J; bases not matched to a gene: 6. Germline V gene data show CDR1 as MNHEY and CDR2 as SVGEGT. This CDR3 region has 16 residues.

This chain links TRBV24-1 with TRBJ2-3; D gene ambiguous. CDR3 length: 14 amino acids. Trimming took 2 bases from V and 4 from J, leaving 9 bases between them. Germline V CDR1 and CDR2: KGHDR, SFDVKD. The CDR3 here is CATSDYRAPDTQYF. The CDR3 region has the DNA TGTGCCACCAGTGATTATAGGGCCCCAGATACGCAGTATTTT.

CDR3 bases: TGCAGCGTTGAAAGGGACAAGACAGGGGTCTACGAGCAGTACTTC. Translation gives CSVERDKTGVYEQYF. This chain connects TRBV29-1 to TRBJ2-7, with 8 bases matching TRBD1. This CDR3 contains 15 residues. The junction had 9 bases not matched to a gene; V was cut back by 2 bases and J by 3 bases. CDR1 is SQVTM and CDR2 is ANQGSEA in the germline V gene.

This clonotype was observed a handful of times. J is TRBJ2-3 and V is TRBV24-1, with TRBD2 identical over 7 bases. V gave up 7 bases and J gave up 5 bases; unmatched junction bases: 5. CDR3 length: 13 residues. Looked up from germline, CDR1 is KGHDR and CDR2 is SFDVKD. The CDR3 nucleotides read TGTGCCACCAGGGCTAGCGGACAAGATACGCAGTATTTT. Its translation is CATRASGQDTQYF.

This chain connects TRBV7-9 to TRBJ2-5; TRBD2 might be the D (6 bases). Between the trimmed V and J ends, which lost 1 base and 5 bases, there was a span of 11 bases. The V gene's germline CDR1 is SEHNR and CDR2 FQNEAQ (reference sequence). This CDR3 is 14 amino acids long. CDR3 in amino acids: CASSLGGDGETQYF. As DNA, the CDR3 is TGTGCCAGCAGCTTAGGCGGGGATGGCGAGACCCAGTACTTC. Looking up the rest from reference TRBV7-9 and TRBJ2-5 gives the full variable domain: DTGVSQNPRHKITKRGQNVTFRCDPISEHNRLYWYRQTLGQGPEFLTYFQNEAQLEKSRLLSDRFSAERPKGSFSTLEIQRTEQGDSAMYLCASSLGGDGETQYFGPGTRLLVL.

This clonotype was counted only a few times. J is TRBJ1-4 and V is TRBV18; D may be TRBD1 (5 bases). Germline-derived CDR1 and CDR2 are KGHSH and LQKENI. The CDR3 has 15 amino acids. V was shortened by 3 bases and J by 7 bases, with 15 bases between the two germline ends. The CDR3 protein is CASSPKRDVGEKLFF. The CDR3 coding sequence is TGTGCCAGCTCACCCAAGCGGGACGTGGGTGAAAAACTGTTTTTT.

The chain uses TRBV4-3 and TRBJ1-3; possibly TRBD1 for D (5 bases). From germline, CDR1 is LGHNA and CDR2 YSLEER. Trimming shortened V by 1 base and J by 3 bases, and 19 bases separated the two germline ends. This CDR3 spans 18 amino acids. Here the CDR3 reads CASSQGYLGLKDGNTIYF. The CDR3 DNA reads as TGCGCCAGCAGCCAAGGGTATCTGGGGCTGAAGGATGGAAACACCATATATTTT.

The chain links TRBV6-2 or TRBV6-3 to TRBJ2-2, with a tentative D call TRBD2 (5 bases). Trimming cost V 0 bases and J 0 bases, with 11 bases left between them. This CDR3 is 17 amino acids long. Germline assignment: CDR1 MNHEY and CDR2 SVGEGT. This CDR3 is CASSYSDSDPNTGELFF. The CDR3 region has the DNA TGTGCCAGCAGTTACTCGGATAGCGACCCGAACACCGGGGAGCTGTTTTTT.

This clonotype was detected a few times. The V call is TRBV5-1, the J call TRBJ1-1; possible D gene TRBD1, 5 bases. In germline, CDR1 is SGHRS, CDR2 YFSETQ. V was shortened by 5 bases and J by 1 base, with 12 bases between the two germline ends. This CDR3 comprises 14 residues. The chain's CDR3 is CASRGGVGNTEAFF. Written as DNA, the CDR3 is TGCGCCAGCAGGGGGGGAGTCGGGAACACTGAAGCTTTCTTT.

This chain's CDR3 is CASSLARDNSPLHF. The DNA of the CDR3 is TGTGCCAGCAGCTTAGCGCGGGATAATTCACCCCTCCACTTT. V is TRBV7-2 and J is TRBJ1-6; no reliable D call. The CDR3 covers 14 residues. Per germline, CDR1 SGHTA and CDR2 FQGNSA. V lost 0 bases and J 5 bases, leaving 5 bases between the germline ends.

The CDR3 loop is CASSLRSREQFF. In nucleotides, the CDR3 is TGTGCCAGCAGCTTACGCAGTCGAGAGCAGTTCTTC. This sequence joins TRBV7-2 and TRBJ2-1; D unresolved. CDR3 length: 12 amino acids. Germline lookup yields CDR1 SGHTA and CDR2 FQGNSA. The ends were cut back, 2 bases at V and 10 bases at J, with 9 bases in the middle.

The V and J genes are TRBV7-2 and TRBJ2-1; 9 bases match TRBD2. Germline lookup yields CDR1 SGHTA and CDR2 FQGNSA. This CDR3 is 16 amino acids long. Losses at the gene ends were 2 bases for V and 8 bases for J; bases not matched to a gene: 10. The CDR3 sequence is CASSLSMRGGRDEQFF. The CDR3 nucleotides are TGTGCCAGCAGCTTATCCATGCGGGGGGGAAGGGATGAGCAGTTCTTC.

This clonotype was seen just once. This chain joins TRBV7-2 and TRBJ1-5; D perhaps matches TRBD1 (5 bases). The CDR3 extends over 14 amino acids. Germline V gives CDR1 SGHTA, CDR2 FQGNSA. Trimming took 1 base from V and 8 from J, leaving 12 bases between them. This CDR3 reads CASSLGQNREPQHF. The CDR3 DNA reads TGTGCCAGCAGCTTAGGACAGAATCGGGAGCCCCAGCATTTT.

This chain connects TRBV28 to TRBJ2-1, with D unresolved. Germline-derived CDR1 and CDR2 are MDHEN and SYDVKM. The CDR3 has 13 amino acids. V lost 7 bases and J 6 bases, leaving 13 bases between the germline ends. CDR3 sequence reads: CASTPHRFNEQFF. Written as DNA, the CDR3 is TGTGCCAGCACCCCCCACAGATTCAATGAGCAGTTCTTC.